This T cell receptor beta chain was profiled in a study of identical twins. The donors were all healthy and Caucasian. With V trimmed by 11 bases and J by 3 bases, 16 bases remained unmatched. The length of the CDR3 is 18 residues. TCRdb fed the 5' RACE reads into MiXCR, producing one record per CDR3 protein. The repertoire consists of over 550,000 distinct CDR3 sequences, with just over 7% occurring once and the leading ten covering roughly 1.6%. The data also belong to a second study, concerning yellow fever vaccine responses in identical twins. That work states: Twins reportedly showed a vaccine T cell response that seemed partly convergent and partly personalized.

Sequenced sample: PBMCs. The receptor's source is a woman under 30 in good health. J is TRBJ2-2 and V is TRBV12-3 or TRBV12-4; the match to TRBD2 covers 12 bases. Written as DNA, the CDR3 is TGTGCCTTCTGTTTAGCGAGACTAGCGGGGGTGCACACCGGGGAGCTGTTTTTT. It yields the protein CAFCLARLAGVHTGELFF.